This T cell receptor (beta chain) was obtained from a study of cytomegalovirus exposure and HLA in healthy donors. Study findings and constraints: A later examination showed that TCR association rates differed by HLA locus, with DRB1 most and HLA-C fewest. Accounts indicate the classifier identified cytomegalovirus status with strong specificity and sensitivity. A reported reduction in N-insertions relative to the roughly 640-donor mean was seen in an Asian-associated ancestry cluster in a later analysis.

The length of the CDR3 is 14 residues. V shed 5 bases and J shed 3 bases, with 13 bases lying between them. CDR1 is SGHAT, CDR2 FQNNGV, per germline. Primers for the PCR totalled 60 Vbeta and 13 Jbeta. Using immunoSEQ multiplex PCR, the repertoire was profiled, and TCRdb retains in-frame clones only, with some absent. The sample consists of about 190,000 clones, less than 90% of them appearing once. A word on this clone: Its antigen remains unknown.

There were likely unrecorded immune exposures, though donors were nominally healthy when sampled. This sequence was found in a man over 45 in good health and CMV-seronegative. Sequencing was carried out using PBMCs. The chain combines TRBV11-2 with TRBJ1-2; D gene unclear. The CDR3 DNA is TGTGCCAGCAGCGCCGCCAGGACTTACTATGGCTACACCTTC. The encoded protein is CASSAARTYYGYTF.